This is a list of T cell receptor beta chains from one sample in a study of cytomegalovirus exposure and HLA in healthy donors. Measured with immunoSEQ multiplex PCR; TCRdb has only the in-frame clones, and not every one. The table shows 150,000 to 200,000 clones, with 70% to 75% occurring only once. Specimen: PBMCs. These receptors were collected from a young man in good health and CMV-seropositive. Both conserved end residues are part of each CDR3. The D gene is left open where the match is weak. Part of the rows lack a size; the others show once, few, many or a class for expanded clones.

DNA,CDR3,J,V,D,length,size
TGTGCCAGCAGTAAACTGCTAGGCAGCGGGGGCACGGATACGCAGTATTTT,CASSKLLGSGGTDTQYF,TRBJ2-3,TRBV25-1,TRBD2,17,NA
TGTGCCAGCAGCTTGGCCGGGGGAACGGCCAATCAGCCCCAGCATTTT,CASSLAGGTANQPQHF,TRBJ1-5,TRBV5-6,NA,16,NA
TGTGCCAGCAGCCTAGGGGGGGGTAACACTGAAGCTTTCTTT,CASSLGGGNTEAFF,TRBJ1-1,TRBV5-8,NA,14,NA
TGCGCCAGCAGTGACCCCCAGGGGTATGGCTACACCTTC,CASSDPQGYGYTF,TRBJ1-2,TRBV10-2,NA,13,NA
TGTGCCAGCAGCTTAGAGGTGACTACCAATGAGCAGTTCTTC,CASSLEVTTNEQFF,TRBJ2-1,TRBV11-3,NA,14,NA
TGTGCAAGTCGCCCAAGGGGGGGGTGGGACACTGAAGCTTTCTTT,CASRPRGGWDTEAFF,TRBJ1-1,TRBV12-2,NA,15,NA
TGTGCCAGCAGCCACAGTGGCAGATACGATAATGAAAAACTGTTTTTT,CASSHSGRYDNEKLFF,TRBJ1-4,TRBV4-2,NA,16,NA
TGTGCCAGCACCCTTAGCGGGGGAAGCACAGATACGCAGTATTTT,CASTLSGGSTDTQYF,TRBJ2-3,TRBV7-8,TRBD2,15,NA
TGTGCCACCCGGACAGGGGCTCAGCCCCAGCATTTT,CATRTGAQPQHF,TRBJ1-5,TRBV6-1,TRBD1,12,once
TGCGCCAGCAGCTTGGGAGGACTAGCGGGGCAAGAGACCCAGTACTTC,CASSLGGLAGQETQYF,TRBJ2-5,TRBV5-1,TRBD2,16,NA
TGTGCCAGCAAGCTAACAGGGTCCACCTATGGCTACACCTTC,CASKLTGSTYGYTF,TRBJ1-2,TRBV6-4,NA,14,NA
TGTGCCAGCAGCTCCTACGACAGGTTCCCTGGAAACACCATATATTTT,CASSSYDRFPGNTIYF,TRBJ1-3,TRBV11-2,NA,16,NA
TGCGCCAGCAGCCCCGACAGCCCTCTGAATCAGCCCCAGCATTTT,CASSPDSPLNQPQHF,TRBJ1-5,TRBV4-1,NA,15,NA
TGTGCCAGCACGTCCACAGGGGGCGCGGGAAAACTGTTTTTT,CASTSTGGAGKLFF,TRBJ1-4,TRBV6-1,TRBD1,14,NA
TGCGCCACCTACGACAGGGGCCGGGGCTACACCTTC,CATYDRGRGYTF,TRBJ1-2,TRBV5-1,TRBD1,12,NA
TGTGCCAGCGACCCTGGGACTAGCGGAGTCCAAGAGACCCAGTACTTC,CASDPGTSGVQETQYF,TRBJ2-5,TRBV2,TRBD2,16,NA
TGTGCCTGGAGCTCTAAAGGACTAGCGGGTGCTGAGCAGTTCTTC,CAWSSKGLAGAEQFF,TRBJ2-1,TRBV30,TRBD2,15,NA
TGCAGCGTTGAAGAAGGGGGAACAGATCAAGATACGCAGTATTTT,CSVEEGGTDQDTQYF,TRBJ2-3,TRBV29-1,NA,15,NA
TGTGCCAGTAGACTGGGGTCATCGAGGGAGACTGAAGCTTTCTTT,CASRLGSSRETEAFF,TRBJ1-1,TRBV19,NA,15,NA
TGTGCCAGTAGTGGGGCGAGGTCCTCTGGAAACACCATATATTTT,CASSGARSSGNTIYF,TRBJ1-3,TRBV19,NA,15,NA
TGTGCCAGTAGTATAGTAGCGAGTTTCGGCAATGAGCAGTTCTTC,CASSIVASFGNEQFF,TRBJ2-1,TRBV19,NA,15,NA
TGTGCCAGCGGGGACGGTGCGGGGGGCATGAACACTGAAGCTTTCTTT,CASGDGAGGMNTEAFF,TRBJ1-1,TRBV11-3,NA,16,few
TGTGCCAGTAGTATAGTCGGCAGGGGTAACACTGAAGCTTTCTTT,CASSIVGRGNTEAFF,TRBJ1-1,TRBV19,NA,15,NA
TGTGCCTCAATGCTGACACAGGAGACCCAGTACTTC,CASMLTQETQYF,TRBJ2-5,TRBV6-6,NA,12,NA
TGTGCCAGCAGGAAGGAGGCCGGGGGATATGGCTACACCTTC,CASRKEAGGYGYTF,TRBJ1-2,TRBV6-1,NA,14,once
TGTGCCAGCAGTTACCGGCTAGCGGGAGTGGACGGGGAGCTGTTTTTT,CASSYRLAGVDGELFF,TRBJ2-2,TRBV6-5,TRBD2,16,NA
TGTGCCAGCAGTTTCAGATGGACAGGGTCGAATGGCTACACCTTC,CASSFRWTGSNGYTF,TRBJ1-2,TRBV28,TRBD1,15,once
TGTGCCAGCAGCCATCCGGACGGGGGGACAGAGACCCAGTACTTC,CASSHPDGGTETQYF,TRBJ2-5,TRBV4-2,TRBD2,15,NA
TGCACCCTGTCCCTCGCCGCGATGGGGACAGAGAGGGACGGGGAGCTGTTTTTT,CTLSLAAMGTERDGELFF,TRBJ2-2,TRBV29-1,TRBD1,18,few
TGTGCCAGTACGAGGGTACGGTACACCGGGGAGCTGTTTTTT,CASTRVRYTGELFF,TRBJ2-2,TRBV19,NA,14,once
TGTGCCAGCAGTTTAATTTTTCCGACAGATGAAAAACTGTTTTTT,CASSLIFPTDEKLFF,TRBJ1-4,TRBV27,NA,15,NA
TGTGCCAGCAGCTTAGACAGTTCTGGGGCCAACGTCCTGACTTTC,CASSLDSSGANVLTF,TRBJ2-6,TRBV5-6,NA,15,once
TGTGCCAGCGTCCGAGACAGGGACTACTATGGCTACACCTTC,CASVRDRDYYGYTF,TRBJ1-2,TRBV28,TRBD1,14,NA
TGTGCCAGCAGCCGATCGACGGGGAATGAAGCTTTCTTT,CASSRSTGNEAFF,TRBJ1-1,TRBV11-2,NA,13,NA
TGTGCCAGCAGCCCGCTTATGACAGGTTATTACAATGAGCAGTTCTTC,CASSPLMTGYYNEQFF,TRBJ2-1,TRBV5-8,NA,16,NA
TGTGCCAGCAGCCCGAGGACTAGCGGGACCTACAATGAGCAGTTCTTC,CASSPRTSGTYNEQFF,TRBJ2-1,TRBV9,TRBD2,16,few
TGCGCCAGCAGCTTGCAACAGCACAACACTGAAGCTTTCTTT,CASSLQQHNTEAFF,TRBJ1-1,TRBV5-1,NA,14,few
TGTGCCAGCAGCTTCAAGCCCTCGGCTGAAGCTTTCTTT,CASSFKPSAEAFF,TRBJ1-1,TRBV11-3,NA,13,NA
TGCGCCAGCAGACTGGACTGGAACTCTGGAAACACCATATATTTT,CASRLDWNSGNTIYF,TRBJ1-3,TRBV5-1,NA,15,NA
TGTGCCAGCAGCTCCGAAAGGACAGGGACGGGGAATGAGCAGTTCTTC,CASSSERTGTGNEQFF,TRBJ2-1,TRBV11-2,TRBD1,16,NA
TGTGCCAGCAACCGGGACAGGGAGGCTTTCTTT,CASNRDREAFF,TRBJ1-1,TRBV19,TRBD1,11,NA
TGTGCCACCAGCAGAGAAAATCTCGGTTGGACCGGGGAGCTGTTTTTT,CATSRENLGWTGELFF,TRBJ2-2,TRBV15,NA,16,NA
TGTGCCAGCAGTGCTGGACAGGGCACCGGGGAGCTGTTTTTT,CASSAGQGTGELFF,TRBJ2-2,TRBV6-4,TRBD1,14,NA
TGTGCCAGCAGCCTCGGGGGGGGAGGCTACACCTTC,CASSLGGGGYTF,TRBJ1-2,TRBV9,NA,12,NA
TGTGCCAGCATCCCTACAGGGGGCACTGAAGCTTTCTTT,CASIPTGGTEAFF,TRBJ1-1,TRBV25-1,TRBD1,13,NA